These 19 T cell receptor beta chains were sequenced from one sample in a study of identical twins (dated by TCRdb to between 2015 and 2016). Library prep was done by 5' RACE. Data came from an Illumina HiSeq 2000. The public reads were reanalyzed by TCRdb: fastp trimming at Q25, MiXCR alignment, in-frame beta chains only. Rows with a matching CDR3 protein are joined into one entry that keeps the most common DNA and genes. Here the sample has some 600,000 distinct CDR3 sequences; about 7% occur a single time. The ten biggest clones cover 1.5% to 2% of the sample. These data also featured in a second study, about yellow fever vaccine responses in identical twins.

The material sequenced was PBMCs. The origin of the receptors is a woman in her late teens or twenties in good health.

The chain links TRBV20-1 to TRBJ1-1; D gene uncertain. Trimming left V 4 bases short and J 1 base short, with 13 bases between. Per the germline V gene, CDR1 is DFQATT and CDR2 is SNEGSKA (reference sequence). The CDR3 covers 14 residues. The CDR3 DNA reads TGCAGTGCTAAAACACCCTACAAGAACACTGAAGCTTTCTTT. Translation: CSAKTPYKNTEAFF.

The chain carries TRBV10-3 and TRBJ2-7; D possibly corresponds to TRBD2 (6 bases). Germline V gene lookup returns CDR1 ENHRY and CDR2 SYGVKD. Trimming cost V 6 bases and J 2 bases, with 20 bases left between them. The CDR3 totals 16 residues. This CDR3 is CAISSAGTRPTYEQYF. For the CDR3, the DNA is TGTGCCATCAGCTCCGCCGGGACTCGCCCCACCTACGAGCAGTACTTC.

The chain links TRBV11-2 to TRBJ2-1; possible D gene TRBD2, 7 bases. The germline gives CDR1 SGHAT, CDR2 FQNNGV. Trimming pared 5 bases from V and 7 bases from J, leaving 21 bases between. The CDR3 runs 16 residues. CDR3 protein: CASSLGWGGVMNEQFF. The CDR3 DNA follows: TGTGCCAGCAGCCTTGGGTGGGGGGGCGTTATGAATGAGCAGTTCTTC.

This clonotype was seen a few times. The chain is built from TRBV20-1 and TRBJ2-2; tentative D call: TRBD2 (7 bases). Between the trimmed V and J ends, which lost 3 bases and 7 bases, there was a span of 12 bases. CDR1 and CDR2 (germline): DFQATT, SNEGSKA (reference sequence). The CDR3 is 13 amino acids. The CDR3, as DNA: TGCAGTGCTAGCGGGGGGCGGAACGGGGAGCTGTTTTTT. It specifies CSASGGRNGELFF.

This clonotype was observed at least ten times. This chain uses TRBV21-1 with TRBJ2-1; TRBD2 was called by the table and not checked on the DNA. TRBV21-1 is flagged as a pseudogene. The CDR3 contains 17 residues. CDR3 in amino acids: CASSKFGLAGERGEQFF. For the CDR3, the DNA is TGTGCCAGCAGCAAATTCGGACTAGCGGGAGAGAGGGGGGAGCAGTTCTTC.

This chain links TRBV6-2 or TRBV6-3 with TRBJ2-7, with D perhaps matching TRBD1 (6 bases). Germline V lookup: CDR1 MNHEY, CDR2 SVGEGT. The CDR3 spans 13 residues. V was trimmed by 5 bases and J by 3 bases, leaving 11 bases between them. The CDR3 loop reads CASSTQGSYEQYV. The CDR3 nucleotides are TGTGCCAGCAGTACCCAGGGGAGCTACGAGCAGTACGTC.

This chain links TRBV11-3 with TRBJ2-2; unclear D gene. The germline CDR1 and CDR2 sequences are SGHNT and YENEEA. The CDR3 covers 14 residues. V lost 0 bases, J lost 10 bases, and 12 bases lay in between. CDR3 sequence reads: CASSLDDPMEELFF. CDR3 DNA: TGTGCCAGCAGCTTAGATGATCCGATGGAGGAGCTGTTTTTT.

There are a few counts of this clonotype. J is TRBJ2-3 and V is TRBV4-1, with D maybe TRBD2 (5 bases). CDR3 length: 15 amino acids. Germline values: CDR1 MGHRA, CDR2 YSYEKL. Trimming removed 0 bases at V and 0 bases at J, with 7 bases between. The CDR3 spells CASSQEGGSTDTQYF. The CDR3 bases are TGCGCCAGCAGCCAAGAGGGCGGGAGCACAGATACGCAGTATTTT.

This clonotype has a handful of counts. V and J are TRBV28 and TRBJ1-4; D gene uncertain. V dropped 6 bases and J dropped 0 bases, with 11 bases sitting between them. Germline V gives CDR1 MDHEN, CDR2 SYDVKM. The CDR3 runs 15 residues. CDR3 sequence reads: CASSPQVATNEKLFF. CDR3 DNA: TGTGCCAGCAGCCCCCAGGTTGCAACTAATGAAAAACTGTTTTTT.

The chain employs TRBV12-3 or TRBV12-4 and TRBJ2-5, with D tentatively TRBD1 (5 bases). The CDR3 runs to 19 residues. The V end lost 3 bases, the J end lost 5 bases, and 28 bases lay between the germline ends. CDR3 DNA: TGTGCCAGCAGTTTCGACCCAGGGTTGGTGGGGATACCGCGGGAGACCCAGTACTTC. It specifies CASSFDPGLVGIPRETQYF.

This sequence joins TRBV12-5 and TRBJ2-1, with 13 nucleotides matching TRBD2. The CDR3 length is 16 residues. V lost 2 bases and J lost 7; bases outside the gene matches: 5. Germline CDR1 is LGHNT and CDR2 is FRNRAP. CDR3 region: CASGLPGTSGTNEQFF. CDR3 DNA sequence: TGTGCTAGTGGTTTGCCCGGGACTAGCGGGACGAATGAGCAGTTCTTC.

J is TRBJ1-4 and V is TRBV12-3 or TRBV12-4; D is undetermined. V gave up 9 bases and J gave up 1 base, with 6 bases separating them. This CDR3 is 12 amino acids long. The CDR3, as DNA: TGTGCCAGTCGCCTAACTAATGAAAAACTGTTTTTT. It translates to CASRLTNEKLFF.

Here the CDR3 reads CASSPTLEGGNYGYTF. CDR3 bases: TGTGCCAGCAGCCCCACGTTGGAAGGGGGCAACTATGGCTACACCTTC. The chain has TRBV7-2 and TRBJ1-2; 7 bases are a match to TRBD1. There are 16 residues in the CDR3. J gave up 2 bases and V 5 bases, and 11 bases lay outside the gene matches. In germline, CDR1 is SGHTA, CDR2 FQGNSA.

This clonotype was seen more than once but under ten times. This chain uses TRBV11-2 with TRBJ2-5; maybe TRBD1 (5 bases). Germline lookup yields CDR1 SGHAT and CDR2 FQNNGV. The length of the CDR3 is 15 residues. Trimming cost V 1 base and J 4 bases, with 13 bases left between them. CDR3 in DNA: TGTGCCAGCAGCTTAGGTCAGGGAAGGTTAGAGACCCAGTACTTC. Amino acids: CASSLGQGRLETQYF.

This clonotype was observed a few times. V and J are TRBV3-1 and TRBJ2-1, with TRBD2 matching 14 bases. The CDR3 sequence is 18 residues long. V shed 0 bases and J 7 bases; nucleotides not matched to a gene: 8. CDR1 is LGHDT, CDR2 YNNKEL, per germline (reference sequence). The CDR3 spells CASSQDGLAGGKGNEQFF. The DNA for the CDR3 is TGTGCCAGCAGCCAAGATGGACTAGCGGGGGGTAAGGGGAATGAGCAGTTCTTC.

There are many counts of this clonotype. V usage is TRBV7-9 and J usage is TRBJ1-5, with a weak D call TRBD1 (6 bases). Germline V gene sequence: CDR1 SEHNR, CDR2 FQNEAQ (reference sequence). V was pared by 5 bases and J by 2 bases, with 13 bases between. The CDR3 extends over 15 amino acids. The CDR3 region is CASSPRGGGNQPQHF. Here the CDR3 DNA reads TGTGCCAGCAGCCCTAGGGGGGGAGGCAATCAGCCCCAGCATTTT.

As to this clonotype: A much larger clone lies one base from this, so it may be a read error. The chain uses TRBV28 and TRBJ2-7; no clear D. With 10 bases removed from V and 7 bases from J, the gap between germline ends came to 17 bases. The CDR3 runs 12 residues. The V gene's germline CDR1 is MDHEN and CDR2 SYDVKM. This chain's CDR3 is CATLSSLGEQYF. CDR3 in DNA: TGTGCCACTCTATCCTCATTGGGGGAGCAGTACTTC.

The chain recombines TRBV11-3 with TRBJ2-1; 7 bases are a match to TRBD1. The CDR3 length is 15 residues. Germline V lookup: CDR1 SGHNT, CDR2 YENEEA. Unmatched junction bases numbered 10, after V lost 6 bases and J lost 5 bases. The CDR3 protein is CASRNPRQGNNEQFF. The CDR3 bases are TGTGCCAGCAGAAACCCCCGACAGGGCAACAATGAGCAGTTCTTC.

The chain is built from TRBV20-1 and TRBJ2-1; D is undetermined. The CDR3 is 15 amino acids. Germline V lookup: CDR1 DFQATT, CDR2 SNEGSKA (reference sequence). Trimming left V 2 bases short and J 3 bases short, with 14 bases between. The CDR3 DNA reads TGCAGTGCTAGACCCTGGGTGGGTAACTACAATGAGCAGTTCTTC. This encodes CSARPWVGNYNEQFF.